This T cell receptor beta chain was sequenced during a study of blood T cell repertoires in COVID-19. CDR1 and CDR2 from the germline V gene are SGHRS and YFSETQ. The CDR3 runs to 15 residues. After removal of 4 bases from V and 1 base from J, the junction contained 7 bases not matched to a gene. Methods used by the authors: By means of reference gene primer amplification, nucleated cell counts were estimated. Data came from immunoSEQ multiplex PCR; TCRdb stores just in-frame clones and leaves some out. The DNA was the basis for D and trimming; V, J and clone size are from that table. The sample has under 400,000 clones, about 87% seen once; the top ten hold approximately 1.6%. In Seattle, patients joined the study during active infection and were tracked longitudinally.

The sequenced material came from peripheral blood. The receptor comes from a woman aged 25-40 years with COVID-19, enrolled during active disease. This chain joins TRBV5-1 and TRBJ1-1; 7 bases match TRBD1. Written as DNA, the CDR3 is TGCGCCAGCAGCCCGACAGGGCTTCGGAACACTGAAGCTTTCTTT. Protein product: CASSPTGLRNTEAFF.